The 32 T cell receptor beta chains presented below share a single source sample, sequenced in a study of CD8+CD57+ T cells in acquired aplastic anemia. CDR3 and TCR beta VDJ profiling relied on a genomic DNA template. TCRdb processed the reads anew with MiXCR; each CDR3 protein has one entry. The sample has around 180,000 distinct CDR3 sequences, around 60% seen once. The sequenced sample consisted of sorted CD4+, CD8+, or CD8+CD57+ T cells (not recorded which) from PBMCs. Receptors originate from a human donor in good health.

This clonotype was recorded many times. The V and J genes are TRBV4-1 and TRBJ2-7, with TRBD1 matching 9 bases. Germline CDR1 and CDR2: MGHRA and YSYEKL. V lost 0 bases to trimming and J lost 4 bases; unmatched junction nucleotides: 1. The CDR3 loop spans 14 amino acids. The CDR3 bases are TGCGCCAGCAGCCAAGAGGACAGGGGTTACGAGCAGTACTTC. Its protein product is CASSQEDRGYEQYF.

The table lists this clonotype with many counts. CDR3 amino acids: CSAREWGEQFF. DNA for the CDR3: TGCAGTGCCCGGGAGTGGGGTGAGCAGTTCTTC. The chain is built from TRBV20-1 and TRBJ2-1; D may be TRBD2 (6 bases). Germline V gene data show CDR1 as DFQATT and CDR2 as SNEGSKA (reference sequence). The CDR3 has 11 residues. V dropped 6 bases and J dropped 9 bases, with 12 bases sitting between them.

The V call is TRBV27, the J call TRBJ2-3; TRBD2 matches at 7 bases. There are 16 residues in the CDR3. Germline CDR1 is MNHEY and CDR2 is SMNVEV (reference sequence). Germline trimming cut 3 bases from V and 2 bases from J; bases unmatched to any gene: 8. CDR3 DNA sequence: TGTGCCAGCAGTTTCGGCGGGAGCTGGTTCACAGATACGCAGTATTTT. Protein product: CASSFGGSWFTDTQYF.

Regarding this clonotype: A much more abundant neighbour one base away suggests this may be a read error. The chain joins TRBV7-2 to TRBJ1-5; D gene ambiguous. The CDR3 extends over 13 amino acids. The germline V gene encodes CDR1 SGHTA and CDR2 FQGNSA. The CDR3 here is CANSQDGGQPQHF. In DNA, the CDR3 is TGTGCCAACAGCCAGGACGGTGGTCAGCCCCAGCATTTT.

The genes are TRBV20-1 and TRBJ1-4, with 9 bases identical to TRBD1. CDR3 length: 15 residues. Per the germline V gene, CDR1 is DFQATT and CDR2 is SNEGSKA (reference sequence). The V segment lost 0 bases and the J segment 7 bases; nucleotides outside the gene matches: 6. The CDR3 here is CSARDPGQGSEKLFF. The CDR3 DNA reads as TGCAGTGCTAGAGATCCGGGACAGGGTAGTGAAAAACTGTTTTTT.

This clonotype was detected a few times. Its ends do not fully match the called genes, so a read error is possible. This sequence joins TRBV5-1 and TRBJ2-7; 7 bases line up with TRBD1. The V gene's germline CDR1 is SGHRS and CDR2 YFSETQ. CDR3 length equals 15 residues. For the CDR3, the DNA is TGTGCCAGCAGCTTGGAGCCGGGACAGACCTACGAGCAGTACTTC. Translating gives CASSLEPGQTYEQYF.

To note about this clonotype: With a much larger clone just one base away, this may be a read error. As DNA, the CDR3 is TGTGCCAGCAACAATGACTACGAGCAGTTCTTC. Amino acids: CASNNDYEQFF. The J gene is TRBJ2-7, the V gene TRBV28; D is possibly TRBD2 (5 bases). The DNA end lines up better with TRBJ2-1; the J call may be wrong. This CDR3 region has 11 residues. Looked up from germline, CDR1 is MDHEN and CDR2 is SYDVKM.

The chain has TRBV7-2 and TRBJ2-7, with D possibly being TRBD1 (6 bases). Trimming pared 1 base from V and 1 base from J, leaving 11 bases between. CDR1 and CDR2 from the germline V gene are SGHTA and FQGNSA. The CDR3 is made up of 15 amino acids. The CDR3 bases are TGTGCCAGCAGCTTAGGGGACATCCAGTCCTACGAGCAGTACTTC. It is translated as CASSLGDIQSYEQYF.

This clonotype came up once. The rearrangement uses TRBV10-1 and TRBJ2-3; 9 bases line up with TRBD1. The germline V gene encodes CDR1 WNHNN and CDR2 SYGVQD (reference sequence). With 2 bases clipped from V and 4 bases from J, the junction kept 10 bases outside the gene matches. CDR3 length: 17 amino acids. The CDR3 DNA is TGCGCCAGCAGTGAGCCCCCGACAGGGGGTATACCAGATACGCAGTATTTT. Amino acids: CASSEPPTGGIPDTQYF.

The chain uses TRBV7-8 and TRBJ2-2, with 7 bases lining up with TRBD2. Germline lookup yields CDR1 SGHVS and CDR2 FQNEAQ. Trimming removed 4 bases from V and 4 bases from J; junction bases left unmatched: 9. The CDR3 is made up of 16 amino acids. Here the CDR3 reads CASSSREGRRTGELFF. The CDR3 DNA sequence: TGTGCCAGCAGCTCCAGGGAGGGTCGTCGCACCGGGGAGCTGTTTTTT.

The chain employs TRBV7-9 and TRBJ1-1; perhaps TRBD1 as D (6 bases). V lost 8 bases and J 2 bases, leaving 6 bases between the germline ends. The CDR3 is 11 residues long. Germline lookup yields CDR1 SEHNR and CDR2 FQNEAQ (reference sequence). The CDR3 region has the DNA TGTGCCAGCGGGACAAACACTGAAGCTTTCTTT. The encoded protein is CASGTNTEAFF.

The rearrangement joins TRBV19 to TRBJ2-7; the D is unclear. The CDR3 runs to 14 residues. The ends were cut back, 3 bases at V and 0 bases at J, with 9 bases in the middle. Germline V gives CDR1 LNHDA, CDR2 SQIVND (reference sequence). CDR3 amino acids: CASSIERNSYEQYF. DNA for the CDR3: TGTGCCAGTAGTATTGAGCGCAACTCCTACGAGCAGTACTTC.

The chain is built from TRBV6-5 and TRBJ2-7; no clear D gene. V was clipped by 6 bases and J by 4 bases, with 13 bases between them. Germline assignment: CDR1 MNHEY and CDR2 SVGAGI. The CDR3 contains 13 residues. Here the CDR3 reads CASSTNSGYEQYF. CDR3 nucleotide sequence: TGTGCCAGCAGCACCAACTCAGGATACGAGCAGTACTTC.

The V gene is TRBV15, the J gene TRBJ2-3; D unclear. The V end was cut by 3 bases, the J end by 0 bases, with 7 bases between. This CDR3 has 14 amino acids. Per germline, CDR1 LNHNV and CDR2 YYDKDF (reference sequence). Written as DNA, the CDR3 is TGTGCCACCAGCAGGTCGTGGAGCACAGATACGCAGTATTTT. It specifies CATSRSWSTDTQYF.

The chain employs TRBV9 and TRBJ2-7; TRBD2 matches at 11 bases. J lost 6 bases, V lost 3 bases, and 5 bases had no gene match. CDR3 size: 14 residues. The germline CDR1 and CDR2 sequences are SGDLS and YYNGEE. CDR3 in amino acids: CASSELAGVSEQYF. The CDR3 DNA sequence: TGTGCCAGCAGCGAACTAGCGGGAGTGAGCGAGCAGTACTTC.

The CDR3 coding sequence is TGTGCCAGCAGCCCCCTTCGGGAGGGGGTAGATACGCAGTATTTT. Translation gives CASSPLREGVDTQYF. This sequence joins TRBV7-9 and TRBJ2-3; 8 bases are shared with TRBD2. V shed 5 bases, J shed 5 bases, and the junction held 9 bases outside the gene matches. CDR1 is SEHNR and CDR2 is FQNEAQ in the germline V gene (reference sequence). This CDR3 spans 15 amino acids.

There are many counts of this clonotype. This chain links TRBV4-1 with TRBJ2-7, with 7 bases aligning to TRBD1. V lost 5 bases, J lost 2 bases, and 6 bases stayed unmatched. The germline gives CDR1 MGHRA, CDR2 YSYEKL. The CDR3 is 14 residues long. CDR3 nucleotides: TGCGCCAGCAGCGCCCGACAGGGTCCCTACGAGCAGTACTTC. Protein: CASSARQGPYEQYF.

This chain links TRBV20-1 with TRBJ2-7; the D is unclear. Germline lookup yields CDR1 DFQATT and CDR2 SNEGSKA (reference sequence). The CDR3 runs to 14 residues. The V gene lost 0 bases and the J gene lost 5 bases, with 14 bases spanning the gap. The CDR3 spells CSAREGGPRDEQYF. As DNA, the CDR3 is TGCAGTGCTAGAGAGGGCGGTCCTCGGGACGAGCAGTACTTC.

This clonotype was detected only a few times. The gene calls are TRBV7-3 and TRBJ2-3, with D possibly being TRBD1 or TRBD2 (5 bases each). V shed 3 bases and J shed 2 bases, with 9 bases lying between them. Looked up from germline, CDR1 is SGHTA and CDR2 is FQGTGA. The CDR3 spans 14 residues. In nucleotides, the CDR3 is TGTGCCAGCAGCTTCCGGGACGACACAGATACGCAGTATTTT. Protein product: CASSFRDDTDTQYF.

On this clonotype: A much more abundant neighbour one base away suggests this may be a read error. The chain carries TRBV29-1 and TRBJ2-7, with no clear D. Germline CDR1 SQVTM, CDR2 ANQGSEA. The CDR3 is 13 amino acids. The CDR3 DNA follows: TGCAGCGTTCTCCCAAGTGGCTCCCACGAGCAGTACTTC. Protein: CSVLPSGSHEQYF.

This clonotype was seen at least ten times. The chain carries TRBV24-1 and TRBJ2-2; the D gene could be TRBD1 or TRBD2 (7 bases each). Germline V gene data show CDR1 as KGHDR and CDR2 as SFDVKD. The CDR3 consists of 21 residues. V lost 3 bases and J 6 bases, leaving 31 bases between the germline ends. The CDR3 loop reads CATSDGMLRGRGGSVAGELFF. CDR3 sequence (DNA): TGTGCCACCAGTGATGGGATGCTAAGGGGGCGAGGCGGGAGTGTCGCCGGGGAGCTGTTTTTT.

The chain is built from TRBV6-2 or TRBV6-3 and TRBJ2-3; tentative D call: TRBD2 (5 bases). The CDR3 loop spans 16 amino acids. Germline V gene sequence: CDR1 MNHEY, CDR2 SVGEGT. The ends were cut back, 6 bases at V and 5 bases at J, with 21 bases in the middle. The CDR3 nucleotides read TGTGCCAGCAGAGAGCCACGGGGAACAGAGGGAGATACGCAGTATTTT. Translating it yields CASREPRGTEGDTQYF.

About this clonotype: The junction does not match germline at one end; this may be a read error. V gene TRBV5-1 combines with J gene TRBJ2-5; 14 bases fit TRBD2. Germline assignment: CDR1 SGHRS and CDR2 YFSETQ. CDR3 length equals 17 residues. The CDR3 loop reads CASSLRTSGGLLETQYF. In nucleotides, the CDR3 is TGTGCCAGCAGCCTAAGGACTAGCGGGGGGTTGTTAGAGACCCAGTACTTC.

The chain combines TRBV7-9 with TRBJ1-2, with 8 bases matching TRBD1. Per the germline V gene, CDR1 is SEHNR and CDR2 is FQNEAQ (reference sequence). The CDR3 loop spans 17 amino acids. V gave up 5 bases and J gave up 1 base; unmatched junction bases: 12. The chain's CDR3 is CASSPNYRTGINYGYTF. CDR3 nucleotide sequence: TGTGCCAGCAGCCCTAACTATCGGACAGGGATTAACTATGGCTACACCTTC.

The rearrangement joins TRBV24-1 to TRBJ2-1; maybe TRBD2 (7 bases). The V and J ends lost 5 bases and 6 bases respectively, with 25 bases between them. Germline V lookup: CDR1 KGHDR, CDR2 SFDVKD. The CDR3 has 18 amino acids. CDR3 DNA: TGTGCCACCAGTGGGGGACTGCAAGGGGGGGGATGGTCCAATGAGCAGTTCTTC. Encoded protein: CATSGGLQGGGWSNEQFF.

This clonotype was seen a handful of times. The chain combines TRBV15 with TRBJ2-7; either TRBD1 or TRBD2 may fit D (5 bases each). The ends were cut back, 1 base at V and 0 bases at J, with 7 bases in the middle. Germline CDR1 and CDR2: LNHNV and YYDKDF (reference sequence). The CDR3 is made up of 14 amino acids. The CDR3 here is CATSRGGTSYEQYF. The CDR3 region has the DNA TGTGCCACCAGCAGAGGAGGGACCTCCTACGAGCAGTACTTC.

This CDR3 is CAISELNQPQHF. DNA of the CDR3: TGTGCCATCAGTGAGTTAAATCAGCCCCAGCATTTT. The rearrangement uses TRBV10-3 and TRBJ1-5; D remains unclear. The V gene's germline CDR1 is ENHRY and CDR2 SYGVKD. Trimming shortened V by 1 base and J by 4 bases, and 2 bases separated the two germline ends. CDR3 length: 12 residues.

V is TRBV15 and J is TRBJ1-2; 8 nucleotides agree with TRBD1. Germline lookup yields CDR1 LNHNV and CDR2 YYDKDF (reference sequence). V trimming: 1 base; J trimming: 10 bases; junction bases outside the gene matches: 11. The CDR3 contains 15 residues. CDR3 amino acids: CATSRGARQGQDYTF. The DNA for the CDR3 is TGTGCCACCAGCAGAGGGGCTAGACAGGGGCAAGACTACACCTTC.

The chain combines TRBV19 with TRBJ2-7, with D possibly being TRBD1 or TRBD2 (7 bases each). V lost 5 bases, J lost 1 base, and 12 bases lay in between. The CDR3 runs to 14 residues. The germline V gene encodes CDR1 LNHDA and CDR2 SQIVND (reference sequence). The CDR3 bases are TGTGCCAGTAGTCACAGGGGAGGGTCCTACGAGCAGTACTTC. Its protein product is CASSHRGGSYEQYF.

For this clonotype: A much more abundant neighbour one base away suggests this may be a read error. The chain is built from TRBV11-2 and TRBJ2-1; D is ambiguous. CDR1 is SGHAT and CDR2 is FQNNGV in the germline V gene. The CDR3 extends over 14 amino acids. CDR3 residues: CASSYSLSYNVQFF. For the CDR3, the DNA is TGTGCCAGCAGTTACTCTCTCTCCTACAATGTGCAGTTCTTC.

The chain combines TRBV7-2 with TRBJ2-3; the match to TRBD2 covers 7 bases. V lost 1 base to trimming and J lost 3 bases; unmatched junction nucleotides: 10. The CDR3 runs 17 residues. Germline CDR1 is SGHTA and CDR2 is FQGNSA. The CDR3 is CASSLEALAGVTDTQYF. The CDR3 DNA sequence: TGTGCCAGCAGCTTAGAGGCCTTGGCGGGAGTAACAGATACGCAGTATTTT.

With respect to this clonotype: One end of the junction varies from germline; a read error may be responsible. The chain joins TRBV5-1 to TRBJ2-1; the D gene is possibly TRBD2 (6 bases). From germline, CDR1 is SGHRS and CDR2 YFSETQ. The CDR3 covers 15 residues. The DNA of the CDR3 is TGTGCCAGCAGCTTGGCGGGAATTGCCTACAATGAGCAGTTCTTC. Its protein product is CASSLAGIAYNEQFF.